This entry concerns a single TCR beta chain. Its specificity is unknown. The V end lost 6 bases, the J end lost 1 base, and 15 bases lay between the germline ends. CDR3 length: 15 amino acids. Germline CDR1 and CDR2: MNHEY and SVGEGT. Using immunoSEQ multiplex PCR, the repertoire was profiled, and TCRdb retains in-frame clones only, with some absent. The data show about 330,000 clones, about 90% seen once. This sample's treatment: some 20 received Ad26.COV2.S at low or high dose, single or two shots; several received placebo; per-sample allocation not given. Sampling was performed 63 days after the first vaccine or placebo injection. The data were obtained in a study of Ad26.COV2.S vaccination and SARS-CoV-2 variants. Across the whole study: By the intramuscular route, Ad26.COV2.S was given once, or twice 56 days apart.

Findings and limits, study-wide: Comparability of non-spike TCR breadth was observed across vaccine and placebo recipients.

The chain joins TRBV6-2 or TRBV6-3 to TRBJ1-2, with D perhaps matching TRBD1 (5 bases). The sample here was peripheral blood, taken in a trial of Ad26.COV2.S vaccine versus placebo. The clonotype comes from a person aged 18-65 years who received the Ad26.COV2.S COVID-19 vaccine or a placebo. This chain's CDR3 is CASSHLSGSNYGYTF. The CDR3 DNA is TGTGCCAGCAGCCACCTGTCAGGGAGTAACTATGGCTACACCTTC.